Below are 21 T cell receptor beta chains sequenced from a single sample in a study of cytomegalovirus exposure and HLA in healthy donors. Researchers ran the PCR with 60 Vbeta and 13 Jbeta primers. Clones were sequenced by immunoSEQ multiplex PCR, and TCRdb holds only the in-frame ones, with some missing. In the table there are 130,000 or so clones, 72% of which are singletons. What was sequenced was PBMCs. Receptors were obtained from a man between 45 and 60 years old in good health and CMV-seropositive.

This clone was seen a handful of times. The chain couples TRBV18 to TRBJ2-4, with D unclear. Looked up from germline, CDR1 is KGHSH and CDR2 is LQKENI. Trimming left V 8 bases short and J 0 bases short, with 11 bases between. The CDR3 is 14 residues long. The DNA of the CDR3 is TGTGCCAGCACATCTCCTGTAGCCAAAAACATTCAGTACTTC. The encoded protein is CASTSPVAKNIQYF. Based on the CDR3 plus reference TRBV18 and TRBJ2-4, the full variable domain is NAGVMQNPRHLVRRRGQEARLRCSPMKGHSHVYWYRQLPEEGLKFMVYLQKENIIDESGMPKERFSAEFPKEGPSILRIQQVVRGDSAAYFCASTSPVAKNIQYFGAGTRLSVL.

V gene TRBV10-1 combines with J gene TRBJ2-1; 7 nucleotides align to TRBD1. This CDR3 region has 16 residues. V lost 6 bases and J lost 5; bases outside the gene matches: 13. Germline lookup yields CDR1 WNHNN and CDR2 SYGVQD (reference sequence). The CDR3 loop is CASSTTRTGLDNEQFF. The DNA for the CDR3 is TGCGCCAGCAGCACTACCAGGACAGGCCTTGACAATGAGCAGTTCTTC.

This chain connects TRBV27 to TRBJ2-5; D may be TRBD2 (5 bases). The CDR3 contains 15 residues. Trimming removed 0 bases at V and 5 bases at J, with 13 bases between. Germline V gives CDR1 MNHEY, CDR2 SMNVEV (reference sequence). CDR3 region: CASSLSRDGFETQYF. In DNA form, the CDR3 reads TGTGCCAGCAGTTTATCTCGGGATGGGTTCGAGACCCAGTACTTC.

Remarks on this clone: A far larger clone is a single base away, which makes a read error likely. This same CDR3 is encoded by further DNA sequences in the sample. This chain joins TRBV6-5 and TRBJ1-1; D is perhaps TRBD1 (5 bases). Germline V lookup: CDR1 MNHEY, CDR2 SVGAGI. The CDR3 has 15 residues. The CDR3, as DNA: TGCGCCAGCACCTTGGGGCCAGGGCGCTACACTGAAGCTTTCTTT. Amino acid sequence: CASTLGPGRYTEAFF.

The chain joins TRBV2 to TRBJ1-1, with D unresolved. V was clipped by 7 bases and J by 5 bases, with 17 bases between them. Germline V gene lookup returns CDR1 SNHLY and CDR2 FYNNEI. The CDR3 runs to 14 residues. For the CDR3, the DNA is TGTGCCAGCATAGTCGGGTCCGGGGAAACTGAAGCTTTCTTT. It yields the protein CASIVGSGETEAFF.

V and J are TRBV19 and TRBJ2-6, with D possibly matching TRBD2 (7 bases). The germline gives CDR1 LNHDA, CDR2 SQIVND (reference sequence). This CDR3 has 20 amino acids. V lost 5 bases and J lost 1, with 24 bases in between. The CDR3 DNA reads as TGTGCCAGTAGTCTGACGGGGGGCGGCAGGGACGAATCTGGGGCCAACGTCCTGACTTTC. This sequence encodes CASSLTGGGRDESGANVLTF.

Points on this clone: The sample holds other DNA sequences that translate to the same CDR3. CDR3 nucleotide sequence: TGCGCCAGCAGCTCTCGGGGGGTGAACACCGGGGAGCTGTTTTTT. Residues: CASSSRGVNTGELFF. The chain has TRBV5-1 and TRBJ2-2, with 7 bases that match TRBD2. The germline gives CDR1 SGHRS, CDR2 YFSETQ. J gave up 1 base and V 3 bases, and 3 bases lay outside the gene matches. The CDR3 runs 15 residues.

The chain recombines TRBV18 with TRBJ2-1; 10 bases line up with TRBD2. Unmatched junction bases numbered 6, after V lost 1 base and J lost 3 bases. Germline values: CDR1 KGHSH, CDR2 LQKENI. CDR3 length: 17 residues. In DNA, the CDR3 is TGTGCCAGCTCACCACTGCCTAGCGGGGGAAACTACAATGAGCAGTTCTTC. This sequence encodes CASSPLPSGGNYNEQFF.

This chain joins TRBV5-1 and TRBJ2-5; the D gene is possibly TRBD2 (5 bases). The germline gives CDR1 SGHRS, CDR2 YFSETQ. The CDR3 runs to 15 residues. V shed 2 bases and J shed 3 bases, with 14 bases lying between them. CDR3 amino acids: CASSFMTPGEETQYF. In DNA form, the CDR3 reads TGCGCCAGCAGCTTTATGACCCCCGGGGAAGAGACCCAGTACTTC. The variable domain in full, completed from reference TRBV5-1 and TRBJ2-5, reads KAGVTQTPRYLIKTRGQQVTLSCSPISGHRSVSWYQQTPGQGLQFLFEYFSETQRNKGNFPGRFSGRQFSNSRSEMNVSTLELGDSALYLCASSFMTPGEETQYFGPGTRLLVL.

For the CDR3, the DNA is TGTGCCAGCAGCGTAGTAAGGGGCGCAAACACCGGGGAGCTGTTTTTT. This translates into CASSVVRGANTGELFF. The chain couples TRBV9 to TRBJ2-2, with D perhaps TRBD1 (5 bases). Trimming pared 0 bases from V and 2 bases from J, leaving 11 bases between. Germline CDR1 SGDLS, CDR2 YYNGEE. CDR3 length equals 16 residues.

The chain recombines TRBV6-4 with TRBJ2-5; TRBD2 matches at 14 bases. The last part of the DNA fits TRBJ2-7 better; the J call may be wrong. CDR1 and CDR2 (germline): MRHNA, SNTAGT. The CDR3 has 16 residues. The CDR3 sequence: CARGLAGAGTSYEQYF. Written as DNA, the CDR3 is TGTGCCAGGGGACTAGCGGGAGCTGGGACCTCCTACGAGCAGTACTTC.

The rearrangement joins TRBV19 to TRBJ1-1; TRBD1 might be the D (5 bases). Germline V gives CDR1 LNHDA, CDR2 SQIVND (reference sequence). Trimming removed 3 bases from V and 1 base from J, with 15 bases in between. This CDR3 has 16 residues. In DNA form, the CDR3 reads TGTGCCAGTAGTATTGGGGAGGGACGGGGGAACACTGAAGCTTTCTTT. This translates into CASSIGEGRGNTEAFF.

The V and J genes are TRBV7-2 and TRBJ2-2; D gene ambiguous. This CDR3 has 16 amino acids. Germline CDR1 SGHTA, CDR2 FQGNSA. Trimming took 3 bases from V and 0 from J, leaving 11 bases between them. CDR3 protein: CASSFLSSPNTGELFF. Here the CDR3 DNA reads TGTGCCAGCAGCTTTCTGTCTAGTCCGAACACCGGGGAGCTGTTTTTT.

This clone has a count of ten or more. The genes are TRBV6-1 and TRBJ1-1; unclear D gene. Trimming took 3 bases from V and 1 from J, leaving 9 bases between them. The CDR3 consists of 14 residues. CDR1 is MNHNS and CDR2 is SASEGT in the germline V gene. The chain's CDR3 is CASSEGVANTEAFF. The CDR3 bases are TGTGCCAGCAGTGAGGGAGTGGCGAACACTGAAGCTTTCTTT.

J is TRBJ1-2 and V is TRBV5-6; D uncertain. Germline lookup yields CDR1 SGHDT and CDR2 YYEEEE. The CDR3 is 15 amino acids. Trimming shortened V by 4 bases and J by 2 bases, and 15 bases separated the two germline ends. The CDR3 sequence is CASSPYYGSNYGYTF. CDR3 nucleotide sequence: TGTGCCAGCAGCCCCTATTACGGTTCGAACTATGGCTACACCTTC.

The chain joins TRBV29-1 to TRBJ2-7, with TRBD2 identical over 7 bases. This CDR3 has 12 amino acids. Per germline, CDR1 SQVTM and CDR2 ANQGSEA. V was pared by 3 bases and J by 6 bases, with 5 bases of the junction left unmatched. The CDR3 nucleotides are TGCAGCGTTGAGAATCCGGGGGGCGAGCAGTACTTC. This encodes CSVENPGGEQYF.

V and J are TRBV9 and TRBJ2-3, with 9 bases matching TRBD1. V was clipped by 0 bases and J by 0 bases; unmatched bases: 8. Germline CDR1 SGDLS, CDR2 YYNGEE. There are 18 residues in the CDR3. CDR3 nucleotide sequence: TGTGCCAGCAGCGTAGGAAGTGGGGGGACAGGGAGCACAGATACGCAGTATTTT. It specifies CASSVGSGGTGSTDTQYF. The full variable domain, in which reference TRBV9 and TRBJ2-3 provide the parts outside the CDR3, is DSGVTQTPKHLITATGQRVTLRCSPRSGDLSVYWYQQSLDQGLQFLIQYYNGEERAKGNILERFSAQQFPDLHSELNLSSLELGDSALYFCASSVGSGGTGSTDTQYFGPGTRLTVL.

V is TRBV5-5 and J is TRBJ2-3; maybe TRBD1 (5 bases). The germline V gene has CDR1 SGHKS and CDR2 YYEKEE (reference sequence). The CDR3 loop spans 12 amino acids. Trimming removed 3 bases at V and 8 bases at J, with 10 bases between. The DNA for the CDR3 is TGTGCCAGCAGCTCCCAACAGGCTACGCAGTATTTT. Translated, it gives CASSSQQATQYF.

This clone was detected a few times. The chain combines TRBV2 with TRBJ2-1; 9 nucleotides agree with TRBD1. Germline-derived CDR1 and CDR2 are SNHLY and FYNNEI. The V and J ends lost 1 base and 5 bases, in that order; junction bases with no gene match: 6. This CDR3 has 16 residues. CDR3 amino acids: CASSEGVGQGNNEQFF. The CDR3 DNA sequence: TGTGCCAGCAGTGAAGGGGTTGGACAGGGGAACAATGAGCAGTTCTTC.

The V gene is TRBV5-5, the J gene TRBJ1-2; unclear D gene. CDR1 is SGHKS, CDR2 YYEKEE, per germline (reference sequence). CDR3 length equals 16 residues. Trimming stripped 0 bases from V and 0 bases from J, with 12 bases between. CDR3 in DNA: TGTGCCAGCAGCTTGGAGAGCCAGAGGACTAACTATGGCTACACCTTC. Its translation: CASSLESQRTNYGYTF.

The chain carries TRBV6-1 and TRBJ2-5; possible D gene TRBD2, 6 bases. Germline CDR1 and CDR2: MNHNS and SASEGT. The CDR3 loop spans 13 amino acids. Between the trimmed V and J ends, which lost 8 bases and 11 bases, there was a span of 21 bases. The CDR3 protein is CASRRATNSGQYF. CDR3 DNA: TGTGCCAGCCGGAGGGCCACCAACTCGGGGCAGTACTTC.